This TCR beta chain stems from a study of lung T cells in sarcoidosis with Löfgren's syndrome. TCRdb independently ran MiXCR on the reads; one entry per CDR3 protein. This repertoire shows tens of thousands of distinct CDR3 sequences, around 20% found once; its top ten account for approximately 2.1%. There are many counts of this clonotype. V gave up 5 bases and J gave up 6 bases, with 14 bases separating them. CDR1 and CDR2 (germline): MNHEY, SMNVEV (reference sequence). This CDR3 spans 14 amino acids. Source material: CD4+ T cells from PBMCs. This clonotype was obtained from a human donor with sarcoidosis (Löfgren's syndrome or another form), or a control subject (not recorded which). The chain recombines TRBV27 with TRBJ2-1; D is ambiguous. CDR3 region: CASSDSRWANEQFF. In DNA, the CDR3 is TGTGCCAGCAGTGATTCTAGATGGGCCAATGAGCAGTTCTTC.